This T cell receptor beta chain came from a study of blood T cell repertoires in COVID-19. The method was immunoSEQ multiplex PCR; TCRdb's version includes in-frame clones alone and lacks a portion of them. The table includes over 150,000 clones, roughly 85% detected once. CDR1 and CDR2 from the germline V gene are SEHNR and FQNEAQ (reference sequence). Trimming cost V 5 bases and J 7 bases, with 9 bases left between them. CDR3 size: 12 residues. V usage is TRBV7-9 and J usage is TRBJ2-1, with a tentative D call TRBD2 (6 bases). The clonotype was recovered from a woman in her fifties or sixties with COVID-19, enrolled during active disease. The sequenced material came from peripheral blood. The CDR3 loop is CASSPSENEQFF. For the CDR3, the DNA is TGTGCCAGCAGCCCTAGCGAAAATGAGCAGTTCTTC.